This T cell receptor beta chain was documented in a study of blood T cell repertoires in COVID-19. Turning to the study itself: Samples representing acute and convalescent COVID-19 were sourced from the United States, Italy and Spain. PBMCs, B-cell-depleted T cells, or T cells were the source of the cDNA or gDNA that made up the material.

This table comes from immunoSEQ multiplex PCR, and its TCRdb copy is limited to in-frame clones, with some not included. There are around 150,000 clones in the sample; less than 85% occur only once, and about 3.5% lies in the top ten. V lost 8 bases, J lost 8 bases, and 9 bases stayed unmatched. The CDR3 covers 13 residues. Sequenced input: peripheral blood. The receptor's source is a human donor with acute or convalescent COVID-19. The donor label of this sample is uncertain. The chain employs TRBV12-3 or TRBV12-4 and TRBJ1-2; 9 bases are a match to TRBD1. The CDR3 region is CASWKQGAPGYTF. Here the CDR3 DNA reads TGTGCCAGCTGGAAACAGGGGGCGCCAGGCTACACCTTC.